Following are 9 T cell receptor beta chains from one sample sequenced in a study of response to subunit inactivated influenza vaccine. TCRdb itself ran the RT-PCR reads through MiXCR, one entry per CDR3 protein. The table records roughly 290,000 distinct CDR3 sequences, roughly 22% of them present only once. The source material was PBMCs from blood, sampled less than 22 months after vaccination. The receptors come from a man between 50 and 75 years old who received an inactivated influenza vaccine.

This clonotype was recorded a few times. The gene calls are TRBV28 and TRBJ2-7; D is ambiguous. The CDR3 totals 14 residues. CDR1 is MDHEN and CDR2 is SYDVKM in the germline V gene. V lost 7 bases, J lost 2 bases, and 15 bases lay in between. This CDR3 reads CASNGDGETYEQYF. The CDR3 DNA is TGTGCCAGCAATGGGGATGGCGAGACCTACGAGCAGTACTTC.

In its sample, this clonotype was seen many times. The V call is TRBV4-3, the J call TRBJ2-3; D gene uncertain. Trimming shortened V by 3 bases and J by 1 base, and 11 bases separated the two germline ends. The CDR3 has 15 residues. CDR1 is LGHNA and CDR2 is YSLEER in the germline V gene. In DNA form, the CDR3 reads TGCGCCAGCAGCCAGAGCCCGGGCCGCACAGATACGCAGTATTTT. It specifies CASSQSPGRTDTQYF.

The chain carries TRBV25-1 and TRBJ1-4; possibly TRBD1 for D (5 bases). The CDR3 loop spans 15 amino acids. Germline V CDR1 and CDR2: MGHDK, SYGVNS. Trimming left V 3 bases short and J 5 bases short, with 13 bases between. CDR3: CASSDEPGPNEKLFF. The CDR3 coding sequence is TGTGCCAGCAGTGACGAACCGGGACCGAATGAAAAACTGTTTTTT.

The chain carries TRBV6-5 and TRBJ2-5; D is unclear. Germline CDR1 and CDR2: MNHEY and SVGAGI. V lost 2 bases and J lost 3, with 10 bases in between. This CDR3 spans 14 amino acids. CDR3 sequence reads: CASSYVGTEETQYF. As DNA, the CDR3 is TGTGCCAGCAGTTACGTTGGCACAGAAGAGACCCAGTACTTC.

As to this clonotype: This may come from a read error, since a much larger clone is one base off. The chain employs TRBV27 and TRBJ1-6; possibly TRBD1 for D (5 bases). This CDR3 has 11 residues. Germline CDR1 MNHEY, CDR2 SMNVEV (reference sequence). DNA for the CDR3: TGTGCCAGCAAAGGGGATTCAGCCCTCCACTTT. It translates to CASKGDSALHF.

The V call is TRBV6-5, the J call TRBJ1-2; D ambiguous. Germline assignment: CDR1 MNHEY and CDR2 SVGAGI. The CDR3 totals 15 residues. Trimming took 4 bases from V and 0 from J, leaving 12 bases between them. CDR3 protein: CASSSRGFPNYGYTF. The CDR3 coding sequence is TGTGCCAGCAGTTCACGTGGATTCCCTAACTATGGCTACACCTTC.

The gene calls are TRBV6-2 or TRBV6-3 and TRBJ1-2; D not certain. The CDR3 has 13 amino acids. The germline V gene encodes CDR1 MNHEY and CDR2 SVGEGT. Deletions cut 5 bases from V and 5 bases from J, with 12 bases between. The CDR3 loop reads CASSRRNQYGYTF. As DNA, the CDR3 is TGTGCCAGCAGTAGACGAAACCAATATGGCTACACCTTC.

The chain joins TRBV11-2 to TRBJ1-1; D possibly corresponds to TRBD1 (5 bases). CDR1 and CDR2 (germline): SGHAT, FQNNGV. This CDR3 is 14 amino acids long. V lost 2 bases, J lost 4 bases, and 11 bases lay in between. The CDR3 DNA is TGTGCCAGCAGCTTATCACAGGAGGGCACTGAAGCTTTCTTT. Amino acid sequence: CASSLSQEGTEAFF.

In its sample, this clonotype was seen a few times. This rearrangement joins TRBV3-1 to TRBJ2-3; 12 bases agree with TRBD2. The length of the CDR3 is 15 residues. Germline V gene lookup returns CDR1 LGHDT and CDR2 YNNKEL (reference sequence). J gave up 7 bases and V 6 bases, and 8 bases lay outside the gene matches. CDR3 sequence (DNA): TGTGCCAGCAGTCACCTAGCGGGGGGGCGAAATACGCAGTATTTT. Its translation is CASSHLAGGRNTQYF.